The following is a T cell receptor beta chain sequence with its context. As yet, its antigen is unknown. This sample is drawn from a study of blood T cells in healthy people across ages. Study-level points and caveats: A greater number of naive CD4+ cells and higher diversity distinguished long-lived donors from aged donors.

A second PCR of roughly 7 to 11 cycles used a sample-barcoded 5' primer and a J-beta primer mix. Every cDNA was tagged by a template-switch adaptor with 12 random nucleotides. A single record per CDR3 protein comes from TCRdb applying MiXCR to the 5' RACE reads. The data contain 1.8 million or so distinct CDR3 sequences, more than 35% of them seen just once; the ten biggest clones take up approximately 22%. Between the trimmed V and J ends, which lost 0 bases and 4 bases, there was a span of 22 bases. This CDR3 has 18 amino acids. Germline V gene lookup returns CDR1 LGHDT and CDR2 YNNKEL (reference sequence).

This clonotype was obtained from a human donor in good health. This rearrangement joins TRBV3-1 to TRBJ2-7; a weak D match, TRBD1 (5 bases). The sequenced sample was blood. CDR3 DNA sequence: TGTGCCAGCAGCCAAGATAATTTCAGGGCTCAGCCCTCGTACGAGCAGTACTTC. As protein: CASSQDNFRAQPSYEQYF.